The 23 T cell receptor beta chains below come from one sample, sequenced in a study of sequential checkpoint blockade in melanoma. Treatment defined: randomized to nivolumab then ipilimumab (arm A) or the reverse (arm B). The assay was immunoSEQ multiplex PCR, and TCRdb's table has in-frame clones only and misses some. The sample records some 11,000 clones, more than 50% being singletons. The specimen was CD8+ T cells sorted from blood (inferred from file names), collected from a patient given nivolumab and ipilimumab in sequence. These receptors were collected from a human donor with melanoma.

This clone was counted only a few times. J is TRBJ2-3 and V is TRBV19; D possibly corresponds to TRBD2 (6 bases). Germline loops: CDR1 LNHDA, CDR2 SQIVND (reference sequence). The ends were cut back, 2 bases at V and 6 bases at J, with 15 bases in the middle. The CDR3 runs to 15 residues. This CDR3 is CASSIRDSTTDTQYF. DNA for the CDR3: TGTGCCAGTAGTATAAGGGACTCAACGACGGATACGCAGTATTTT.

This clone was recorded a few times. J is TRBJ1-1 and V is TRBV4-3; possible D gene TRBD1, 6 bases. Germline loops: CDR1 LGHNA, CDR2 YSLEER. The ends were cut back, 0 bases at V and 0 bases at J, with 11 bases in the middle. The CDR3 spans 16 residues. CDR3 residues: CASSQDWDTLNTEAFF. The CDR3 nucleotides are TGCGCCAGCAGCCAAGATTGGGACACCTTGAACACTGAAGCTTTCTTT.

CDR3 in DNA: TGTGCCAGCAGCTGGACAGGAGGGGACGAGCAGTACTTC. This encodes CASSWTGGDEQYF. The chain couples TRBV5-4 to TRBJ2-7; D may be TRBD1 (7 bases). The germline CDR1 and CDR2 sequences are SGHNT and YYREEE (reference sequence). There are 13 residues in the CDR3. The V end lost 3 bases, the J end lost 5 bases, and 12 bases lay between the germline ends.

This clone is medium-sized by share. This chain connects TRBV28 to TRBJ1-1; no firm D call. From germline, CDR1 is MDHEN and CDR2 SYDVKM. Trimming cost V 2 bases and J 6 bases, with 10 bases left between them. This CDR3 has 13 amino acids. This chain's CDR3 is CASSLGGDPEAFF. The CDR3 DNA reads as TGTGCCAGCAGTTTAGGCGGTGATCCTGAAGCTTTCTTT.

The genes are TRBV15 and TRBJ2-1; D is unclear. Germline V gives CDR1 LNHNV, CDR2 YYDKDF (reference sequence). The CDR3 contains 13 residues. V was clipped by 1 base and J by 4 bases, with 5 bases between them. The CDR3 DNA follows: TGTGCCACCAGCAGAGCTCGGTACAATGAGCAGTTCTTC. Amino acid sequence: CATSRARYNEQFF.

This clone was counted a few times. The chain uses TRBV27 and TRBJ1-1, with 10 bases lining up with TRBD1. The CDR3 is made up of 15 amino acids. V lost 4 bases and J lost 3; bases outside the gene matches: 5. CDR1 MNHEY and CDR2 SMNVEV come from the germline V gene (reference sequence). The CDR3 coding sequence is TGTGCCAGCAGTTCGACAGGGGGCTTGTACACTGAAGCTTTCTTT. As protein: CASSSTGGLYTEAFF.

This clone came up a few times. The chain has TRBV27 and TRBJ2-7; 10 bases agree with TRBD1. Germline V gene sequence: CDR1 MNHEY, CDR2 SMNVEV (reference sequence). The junction had 6 bases not matched to a gene; V was cut back by 6 bases and J by 7 bases. The length of the CDR3 is 13 residues. The chain's CDR3 is CASRVTGGSEQYF. The CDR3 nucleotides read TGTGCCAGCAGGGTGACAGGGGGCAGTGAGCAGTACTTC.

The chain couples TRBV27 to TRBJ2-1; no definite D call. Deletions cut 1 base from V and 0 bases from J, with 4 bases between. CDR3 length: 14 residues. Germline V gene data show CDR1 as MNHEY and CDR2 as SMNVEV (reference sequence). CDR3 sequence (DNA): TGTGCCAGCAGTTTATGGAGCTCCTACAATGAGCAGTTCTTC. As protein: CASSLWSSYNEQFF.

This clone was picked up a small number of times. The rearrangement joins TRBV19 to TRBJ1-4; D is unclear. Per the germline V gene, CDR1 is LNHDA and CDR2 is SQIVND (reference sequence). With 4 bases removed from V and 0 bases from J, the gap between germline ends came to 9 bases. The CDR3 runs 15 residues. CDR3 protein: CASSTRVTTNEKLFF. The CDR3 bases are TGTGCCAGTAGTACCCGGGTCACAACTAATGAAAAACTGTTTTTT.

V usage is TRBV5-4 and J usage is TRBJ2-3, with D perhaps matching TRBD2 (5 bases). Germline V CDR1 and CDR2: SGHNT, YYREEE (reference sequence). The CDR3 spans 15 residues. Deletions cut 3 bases from V and 6 bases from J, with 17 bases between. Written as DNA, the CDR3 is TGTGCCAGCAGCTCGAGGACTGCCGTATGGGATACGCAGTATTTT. This gives the protein CASSSRTAVWDTQYF. Full variable domain (rest looked up from reference TRBV5-4 and TRBJ2-3): ETGVTQSPTHLIKTRGQQVTLRCSSQSGHNTVSWYQQALGQGPQFIFQYYREEENGRGNFPPRFSGLQFPNYSSELNVNALELDDSALYLCASSSRTAVWDTQYFGPGTRLTVL.

This clone was detected only a few times. The chain employs TRBV4-1 and TRBJ2-5, with 7 bases fitting TRBD2. J was trimmed by 5 bases and V by 5 bases; bases with no gene match: 11. The V gene's germline CDR1 is MGHRA and CDR2 YSYEKL. The CDR3 is made up of 15 amino acids. In DNA form, the CDR3 reads TGCGCCAGCAGCGCCCAGGGAGGGGATTGGGAGACCCAGTACTTC. Encoded protein: CASSAQGGDWETQYF.

The CDR3 loop is CASSFSGAGYEQYF. The CDR3 DNA follows: TGTGCCAGCAGCTTTAGCGGAGCGGGATACGAGCAGTACTTC. V gene TRBV9 combines with J gene TRBJ2-7; 7 nucleotides line up with TRBD2. The CDR3 is 14 amino acids. Per the germline V gene, CDR1 is SGDLS and CDR2 is YYNGEE. V shed 4 bases and J 4 bases; nucleotides not matched to a gene: 8.

This clone was seen a handful of times. J is TRBJ2-7 and V is TRBV7-9; 8 bases are a match to TRBD2. Germline V gene data show CDR1 as SEHNR and CDR2 as FQNEAQ (reference sequence). The V gene end was trimmed by 10 bases and the J gene end by 2 bases; junction bases not matched to a gene: 10. The CDR3 is 14 residues long. As DNA, the CDR3 is TGTGCCACCTCTGGGTCGGGAGGGACCTACGAGCAGTACTTC. It encodes CATSGSGGTYEQYF.

V and J are TRBV6-5 and TRBJ1-1; D call uncertain. CDR3 length: 10 residues. Trimming took off 8 bases at V and 7 bases at J, with 8 bases between the two ends. The germline gives CDR1 MNHEY, CDR2 SVGAGI. CDR3 sequence: CASWAGEAFF. The CDR3 nucleotides are TGTGCCAGCTGGGCGGGTGAAGCTTTCTTT.

V is TRBV5-6 and J is TRBJ2-1; D is possibly TRBD1 (5 bases). Germline-derived CDR1 and CDR2 are SGHDT and YYEEEE. This CDR3 is built from 14 residues. V gave up 0 bases and J gave up 8 bases, with 12 bases separating them. This CDR3 reads CASSLGWGRDEQFF. In DNA form, the CDR3 reads TGTGCCAGCAGCTTGGGGTGGGGCAGGGATGAGCAGTTCTTC.

This clone has just a few counts. This chain joins TRBV5-4 and TRBJ2-7, with D tentatively TRBD2 (5 bases). V lost 2 bases and J 3 bases, leaving 6 bases between the germline ends. Germline CDR1 and CDR2: SGHNT and YYREEE (reference sequence). This CDR3 comprises 12 residues. The CDR3 DNA reads as TGTGCCAGCAGCTTACGGGGCTACGAGCAGTACTTC. This translates into CASSLRGYEQYF. Variable domain in full (rest from reference TRBV5-4 and TRBJ2-7): ETGVTQSPTHLIKTRGQQVTLRCSSQSGHNTVSWYQQALGQGPQFIFQYYREEENGRGNFPPRFSGLQFPNYSSELNVNALELDDSALYLCASSLRGYEQYFGPGTRLTVT.

The V call is TRBV5-6, the J call TRBJ2-2, with TRBD1 matching 9 bases. V gave up 0 bases and J gave up 5 bases; unmatched junction bases: 5. Germline V gene data show CDR1 as SGHDT and CDR2 as YYEEEE. The CDR3 runs 16 residues. CDR3 protein: CASSLVGTGFTGELFF. In DNA, the CDR3 is TGTGCCAGCAGCTTGGTTGGGACAGGGTTTACCGGGGAGCTGTTTTTT.

The chain links TRBV4-1 to TRBJ2-1, with TRBD2 matching over 8 bases. This CDR3 has 17 residues. Unmatched junction bases numbered 11, after V lost 0 bases and J lost 7 bases. CDR1 MGHRA and CDR2 YSYEKL come from the germline V gene. The CDR3 loop is CASSQEKEREIGNEQFF. The CDR3 DNA reads TGCGCCAGCAGCCAAGAGAAGGAGCGGGAGATCGGGAATGAGCAGTTCTTC.

This sequence joins TRBV27 and TRBJ2-2, with TRBD2 matching over 11 bases. With 1 base clipped from V and 5 bases from J, the junction kept 0 bases outside the gene matches. The CDR3 spans 15 residues. Germline CDR1 reads MNHEY; CDR2 reads SMNVEV (reference sequence). This chain's CDR3 is CASSLWTSGTGELFF. The CDR3, as DNA: TGTGCCAGCAGTTTATGGACTAGCGGGACCGGGGAGCTGTTTTTT.

The genes are TRBV27 and TRBJ2-2, with unresolved D. The CDR3 totals 12 residues. Trimming left V 7 bases short and J 0 bases short, with 3 bases between. Germline loops: CDR1 MNHEY, CDR2 SMNVEV (reference sequence). The CDR3 protein is CASKPNTGELFF. The CDR3 region has the DNA TGTGCCAGCAAGCCGAACACCGGGGAGCTGTTTTTT.

The V call is TRBV25-1, the J call TRBJ1-6; 7 bases align to TRBD1. The CDR3 consists of 14 residues. V lost 5 bases and J lost 6; bases outside the gene matches: 4. The germline CDR1 and CDR2 sequences are MGHDK and SYGVNS. The CDR3 region has the DNA TGTGCCAGCAGTTGGGACAGAGTTAATTCACCCCTCCACTTT. Translating it yields CASSWDRVNSPLHF.

The chain combines TRBV27 with TRBJ2-5; TRBD1 aligns across 8 bases. The ends lost 1 base at V and 4 bases at J; junction bases unmatched: 14. This CDR3 comprises 18 residues. Germline V CDR1 and CDR2: MNHEY, SMNVEV (reference sequence). CDR3 nucleotides: TGTGCCAGCAGTTTATTGGGCCCCTTGGCAGGGGGCGGAGAGACCCAGTACTTC. Translated, it gives CASSLLGPLAGGGETQYF.

This clone has just a few counts. V and J are TRBV27 and TRBJ1-1; TRBD1 might be the D (5 bases). Germline lookup yields CDR1 MNHEY and CDR2 SMNVEV (reference sequence). There are 15 residues in the CDR3. Trimming took off 5 bases at V and 0 bases at J, with 13 bases between the two ends. CDR3 sequence: CASSRQTLMNTEAFF. In DNA, the CDR3 is TGTGCCAGCAGTAGACAGACCCTAATGAACACTGAAGCTTTCTTT.